This TCR beta chain stems from a study of cytomegalovirus exposure and HLA in healthy donors (dated by TCRdb to 2016 to 2017). Background on the whole study: An earlier analysis of approximately 640 of the donors reported 250 to 300 Gb of sequence data and some 100 million unique TCR beta sequences from 150 million to 200 million T cells. An early release covering over 500 HLA-typed donors comprised approximately 300 gigabases of sequencing data and tens of millions of unique TCR sequences. Typing coverage varied by locus: roughly 629-640 donors for A, B, C, DRB1 and DQB1; roughly 560 for DQA1; around 610 for DPA1; 450 to 480 for DPB1. HLA typing included class I and class II loci at four-digit resolution. Of the 398 genotyped donors, less than 90% were placed in the genetic ancestry cluster associated with self-reported Caucasian donors. A later analysis re-examined previously published TCR beta repertoires from just over 650 donors and added high-resolution HLA genotyping to investigate patterns of TCR occurrence. Along with the approximately 620-subject first cohort, a separate validation cohort of over a hundred different subjects was used. On average, 235,054 unique TCR beta nucleotide sequences were sequenced per donor among roughly 430 genotyped donors of the cohort, with about 19% of those sequences being non-productive. Genome-wide SNP genotypes for about 60% of the roughly 670 donors were used in a later genetic analysis, which treated that subset as a discovery cohort. The study aimed to test whether signatures of past pathogen exposure could be identified by cataloging public T cell receptors. High-throughput TCR immunosequencing, statistical association of individual TCRs with disease status, and machine learning were combined to predict cytomegalovirus infection status. An earlier analysis of around 580 of the donors used high-throughput TCR beta sequencing to judge whether each TCR beta V gene segment behaved as functional or pseudogenic. In the later analysis, no new phenotypic data were used to find candidate immune exposures; instead, reliance was placed on TCR beta sequences and their occurrence across donors. Donor age, sex, ethnicity and CMV serostatus were compiled together with the repertoire data. About five DR-DQ haplotypes were handled as single units for association and clustering because linkage in the cohort was strong. Using immunosequencing, the study profiled T cell repertoires from about 620 subjects and related those repertoires to cytomegalovirus serostatus. Every repertoire in the discovery cohort had been generated on one and the same sequencing platform. What the research found in general, with its limitations: Strong co-occurrence of HLA alleles, especially DR and DQ, made assigning TCR associations to individual alleles difficult. CMV serostatus was the only immune exposure information available for the cohort. In an earlier analysis of approximately 590 of the donors, most TCR beta V segments appeared in productive rearrangements about 90% or about 30% of the time, broadly matching IMGT annotations. Because HLA typing was unavailable for some donors at each locus, only the typed subset was used in association tests. Correlated functional status among segregating V segments might be attributable to linkage disequilibrium, but an unknown experimental factor could not be ruled out. Compared with equally common non-associated chains, HLA-associated TCR beta chains in a later analysis were more clonally expanded and had lower generation probabilities. Because counts were too low, around 17 rarely observed V segments, including chromosome 9 orphons, were left out of the earlier analysis of 587 of the donors. A later analysis found that TCR association rates varied across HLA loci, with DRB1 alleles showing the most associated TCRs and HLA-C alleles the fewest. Some IMGT-functional V segments, including TRBV6-2 and TRBV6-3, could not be told apart with the 87-base-pair reads, so those segments were excluded. In a later genetic analysis, fewer N-insertions in productive TCRs were reported among donors in an Asian-associated ancestry cluster than the approximately 710-donor mean. At a false discovery rate of 0.05, a later analysis linked around 15,000 TCR beta sequences to specific HLA alleles. In a later genetic analysis, a missense DCLRE1C variant was associated with V-gene and J-gene trimming of TCR beta chains, and the association was replicated in an independent cohort. In both the original and validation cohorts, the classifier was reported to diagnose cytomegalovirus status with high specificity and sensitivity. Only TCR beta chains were sequenced in this cohort, and the absence of alpha or paired-chain data limited detectable features. In vitro tests confirmed that a few of the cytomegalovirus-associated TCR beta chains recognize cytomegalovirus antigens. Sequencing depth was assumed to be roughly uniform across donors in the presence/absence analyses, though that assumption may not hold. A further reported finding was that TCR beta sequences accurately predicted the HLA-A and HLA-B alleles for most subjects in the first cohort. The study gave a list of 150 to 200 TCR beta chains associated with cytomegalovirus. Most CMV-associated TCR beta chains appeared to be HLA-restricted in a later analysis, and the HLA associations seemed to be driven largely by CMV exposure. Most TCR sequences were seen in very few donors, while some public TCRs were found in many individuals. It was suggested by the authors that the approach could potentially be generalized to other disease states and immunological phenotypes. In a later analysis, several top co-occurrence clusters were reported to appear linked to parvovirus B19, influenza, CMV and Epstein-Barr virus. A cluster of highly shared sequence variants was judged likely to be a technical artifact of the sequencing pipeline.

To prepare the library, the immunoSEQ multiplex PCR assay was applied. For the multiplex PCR, a mixture combining 60 forward primers for TCR Vbeta segments and 13 reverse primers for TCR Jbeta segments was used. The CDR3 region of rearranged TCR beta genes was amplified from genomic DNA with a multiplex PCR assay. The amplified TCR beta libraries were sequenced on the Illumina HiSeq System as 87-base-pair reads. The authors processed their data as follows. In a later analysis, tens of millions of unique TCR beta chains were counted across the approximately 640 repertoires, and approximately 9.9 million of these chains were shared by at least two donors. Raw reads were error-corrected and collapsed into unique sequences by a nearest-neighbor algorithm in which closely related sequences were merged to remove PCR and sequencing errors. V, D and J gene segments were assigned by aligning CDR3 sequences to IMGT reference sequences. For a sequence to be retained, a match of at least six nucleotides to both a V gene segment and a J gene segment was required. A rearrangement was called productive if the CDR3 had no stop codons and remained in frame with V and J, and every other rearrangement was called non-productive. Following IMGT convention, CDR3 was defined as the stretch from the second conserved V-encoded cysteine to the conserved J-encoded phenylalanine. Sequences without an unambiguous match to a single V gene segment were excluded from the earlier analysis of over 500 of the donors. In an earlier analysis of several hundred of the donors, V segments were called functional above 56.7% productive rearrangements and were called segregating when the between-donor standard deviation exceeded 5%. A statistical classification framework was developed to diagnose cytomegalovirus status using the catalog of TCR beta chain sequences. V and J gene assignment, in a later analysis, came from comparing TCR nucleotide sequences with IMGT/GENE-DB human TR gene sequences. A later analysis assigned CDR3 sequences and most-parsimonious VDJ recombination scenarios with the TCRdist pipeline. In a later analysis, each TCR beta chain was defined by its CDR3 amino acid sequence together with its V-gene family, and reads lacking a unique V-gene family were excluded. As a way to deal with suspected cross-contamination and a sequencing artifact, a later analysis dropped nearly 600 nucleotide sequences that were highly shared and had low generation probability. In a later analysis, a clonal expansion index was calculated for each public chain from normalized within-repertoire ranks of inferred template counts. In a later analysis, generation probabilities were computed with a VDJ recombination model fitted to out-of-frame rearrangements, and the resulting probabilities were checked against IGoR. Hypergeometric tests were used in a later analysis to score TCR-TCR, TCR-HLA and TCR-CMV co-occurrence, with a repertoire-size bias correction applied to the TCR pairs. False discovery rates were estimated in a later analysis by permuting HLA or CMV assignments 20 times. In a later analysis, co-occurring TCRs were grouped using DBSCAN, with TCRdist sequence similarity added in when clustering inside HLA-allele-positive subsets. Repertoires with fewer than 30,000 or more than 120,000 public chains, plus five repertoires with anomalous nucleotide sharing, were excluded from co-occurrence clustering. TCRdb took over this immuneACCESS table, retaining in-frame rearrangements with V and J assigned. Such tables are incomplete; in checked studies, under half of the missing clones stem from an unresolved V gene, and the remainder is unexplained. V and J calls and clone size are as listed in that table; D and trimming were resolved from the DNA. The table for this sample lists roughly 100,000 clones; approximately 80% of them were counted only once. The ten largest account for around 3.8% of the sample.

The germline V gene (reference sequence) provides CDR1 SEHNR and CDR2 FQNEAQ. The CDR3 measures 15 amino acids from cysteine to phenylalanine. Only the CDR3 portion is preserved as DNA: 45 bases, with reading frame beginning at the first base. The germline ends are 12 bases apart after V is trimmed by 1 base and J by 4 bases. The cohort consisted of 600 to 700 healthy bone marrow donors. At the time of sampling, every cohort member was nominally healthy, though immune exposures that went unrecorded were likely present. The donor was CMV seronegative and belonged to the group of roughly 330 seronegative cohort members. A peripheral blood sample was collected from each donor, and TCR beta sequencing was performed on peripheral blood mononuclear cells. Genomic DNA extraction from the blood cell samples was performed with the Qiagen DNeasy Blood Extraction Kit. This clone was recorded only once. The antigen this receptor binds is unknown. Base qualities were left out, and no much larger clone turns up one base away.

Sequencing was performed on PBMCs. The V gene is TRBV7-9 and the J gene is TRBJ2-3, with TRBD2 perhaps the D gene, on 6 matching bases. The source of this sequence is a man over 45 in good health and CMV-seronegative. The nucleotide sequence reads as follows: TGTGCCAGCAGCTTAGTGGTGGGGGAGGCAGATACGCAGTATTTT. The translation is CASSLVVGEADTQYF.